This TCR beta chain was identified in a study of cytomegalovirus exposure and HLA in healthy donors. The study, taken as a whole, reports: Information on immune exposure was restricted to one variable (CMV serostatus). In a later analysis, CMV-associated beta chains were mostly HLA-associated, it appeared. In a later analysis, across HLA loci, associated TCR counts were highest for DRB1, lowest for HLA-C. In a later analysis, at a false discovery rate of 0.05, over 15,000 TCR beta sequences matched HLA alleles.

PCR primers comprised 60 Vbeta and 13 Jbeta primers. Libraries were prepared by immunoSEQ multiplex PCR; TCRdb keeps only in-frame clonotypes and omits some of them. The sample consists of a few hundred thousand clones, 70% to 90% of them appearing once. Germline loops: CDR1 SGHVS, CDR2 FNYEAQ. This CDR3 contains 15 residues. The ends were cut back, 4 bases at V and 5 bases at J, with 17 bases in the middle. The count of this clone is one. Its matching antigen is unknown. Source material: PBMCs. This receptor was taken from a woman aged 55-70 years in good health and CMV-seropositive. The genes are TRBV7-6 and TRBJ2-5; possible D gene TRBD2, 6 bases. CDR3 in amino acids: CASSSAPGVFETQYF. CDR3 in DNA: TGTGCCAGCAGCTCCGCCCCGGGAGTTTTTGAGACCCAGTACTTC.